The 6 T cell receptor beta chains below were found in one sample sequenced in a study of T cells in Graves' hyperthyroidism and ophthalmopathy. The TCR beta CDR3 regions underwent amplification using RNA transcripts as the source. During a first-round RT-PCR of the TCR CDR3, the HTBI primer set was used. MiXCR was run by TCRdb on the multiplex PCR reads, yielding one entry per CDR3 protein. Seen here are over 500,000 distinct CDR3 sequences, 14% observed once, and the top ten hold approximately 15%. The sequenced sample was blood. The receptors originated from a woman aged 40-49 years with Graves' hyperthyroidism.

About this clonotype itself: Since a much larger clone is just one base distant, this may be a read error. The CDR3 nucleotides read TGTGCCAGCAGTTTATCTTGGGGACAGGGTTTATTAAGTGCACACGAGCAGTTCTTC. It encodes CASSLSWGQGLLSAHEQFF. V and J are TRBV27 and TRBJ2-1; TRBD1 agrees at 9 bases. The V segment lost 0 bases and the J segment 10 bases; nucleotides outside the gene matches: 19. CDR3 length: 19 amino acids. The V gene's germline CDR1 is MNHEY and CDR2 SMNVEV (reference sequence).

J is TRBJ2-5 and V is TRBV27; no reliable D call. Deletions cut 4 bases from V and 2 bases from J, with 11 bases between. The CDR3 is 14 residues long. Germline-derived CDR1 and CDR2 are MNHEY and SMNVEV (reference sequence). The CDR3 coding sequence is TGTGCCAGCAGTTCCCGGGCTTTGCAAGAGACCCAGTACTTC. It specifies CASSSRALQETQYF.

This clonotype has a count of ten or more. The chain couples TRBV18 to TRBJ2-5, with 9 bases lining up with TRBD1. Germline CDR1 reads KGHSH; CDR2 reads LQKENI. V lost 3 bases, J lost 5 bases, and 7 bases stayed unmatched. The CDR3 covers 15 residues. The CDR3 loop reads CASSPDRGLGETQYF. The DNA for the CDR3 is TGTGCCAGCTCACCGGACAGGGGCTTGGGGGAGACCCAGTACTTC.

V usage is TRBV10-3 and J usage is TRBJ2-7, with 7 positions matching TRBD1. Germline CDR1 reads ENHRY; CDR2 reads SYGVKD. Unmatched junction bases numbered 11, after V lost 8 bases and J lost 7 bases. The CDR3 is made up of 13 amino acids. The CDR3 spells CAIQGVGSGEQYF. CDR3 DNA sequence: TGTGCCATCCAGGGGGTAGGGTCTGGAGAGCAGTACTTC.

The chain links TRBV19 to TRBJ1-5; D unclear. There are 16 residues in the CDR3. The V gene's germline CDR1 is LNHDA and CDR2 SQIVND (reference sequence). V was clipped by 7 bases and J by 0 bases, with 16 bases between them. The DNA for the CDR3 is TGTGCCAGTATGCCCCTGGCCGGGGATAGCAATCAGCCCCAGCATTTT. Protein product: CASMPLAGDSNQPQHF. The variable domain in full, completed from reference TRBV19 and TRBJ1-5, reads DGGITQSPKYLFRKEGQNVTLSCEQNLNHDAMYWYRQDPGQGLRLIYYSQIVNDFQKGDIAEGYSVSREKKESFPLTVTSAQKNPTAFYLCASMPLAGDSNQPQHFGDGTRLSIL.

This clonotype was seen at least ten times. This chain's CDR3 is CASSPDGGAYNEQFF. In DNA, the CDR3 is TGTGCCAGCAGTCCGGATGGGGGGGCCTACAATGAGCAGTTCTTC. V usage is TRBV12-3 or TRBV12-4 and J usage is TRBJ2-1; TRBD2 matches at 7 bases. This CDR3 comprises 15 residues. J was trimmed by 2 bases and V by 5 bases; bases with no gene match: 6.